The 4 T cell receptor beta chains in this list originate from one sample, sequenced in a study of spatial heterogeneity in lung cancer. Time point: blood at routine non-recurrence follow-up after resection. Unsorted whole RNA of tumor, nontumor lung or frozen PBMC was sequenced. TCRdb itself ran the 5' RACE reads through MiXCR, one entry per CDR3 protein. The sample contains around 120,000 distinct CDR3 sequences, over 9% of which appear only once. The sample here was PBMCs, taken at follow-up. Every receptor here comes from a male donor with early-stage non-small cell lung cancer.

This clonotype showed up just a few times. J is TRBJ1-2 and V is TRBV28, with D unresolved. Per germline, CDR1 MDHEN and CDR2 SYDVKM. The CDR3 length is 13 residues. V was pared by 0 bases and J by 6 bases, with 8 bases between. CDR3 nucleotides: TGTGCCAGCAGTTTATGGAAGGGAGATGGCTACACCTTC. It yields the protein CASSLWKGDGYTF.

In this sample, this clonotype turned up a few times. The rearrangement uses TRBV20-1 and TRBJ1-5; 7 nucleotides align to TRBD1. The CDR3 extends over 15 amino acids. Germline values: CDR1 DFQATT, CDR2 SNEGSKA (reference sequence). J was trimmed by 6 bases and V by 6 bases; bases with no gene match: 14. CDR3 region: CSAGRGERSGQPQHF. The CDR3 DNA follows: TGCAGTGCAGGCAGGGGGGAAAGGTCTGGTCAGCCCCAGCATTTT.

In its sample, this clonotype was seen many times. This sequence joins TRBV20-1 and TRBJ2-5, with D tentatively TRBD1 or TRBD2 (5 bases each). The CDR3 is 14 amino acids. Trimming took 0 bases from V and 1 from J, leaving 9 bases between them. Germline V gene lookup returns CDR1 DFQATT and CDR2 SNEGSKA (reference sequence). Here the CDR3 DNA reads TGCAGTGCTAGAGATCGGGGACCCCAAGAGACCCAGTACTTC. It translates to CSARDRGPQETQYF.

This clonotype was counted a few times. This chain links TRBV7-2 with TRBJ2-1; 9 bases fit TRBD1. Unmatched junction bases numbered 0, after V lost 1 base and J lost 2 bases. CDR3 length: 15 amino acids. Germline CDR1 and CDR2: SGHTA and FQGNSA. CDR3 in amino acids: CASSLGDRAYNEQFF. The CDR3 DNA sequence: TGTGCCAGCAGCTTAGGGGACAGGGCCTACAATGAGCAGTTCTTC.